The sequence of this TCR beta chain was determined in a study of blood T cell repertoires in COVID-19. In the study overall: Whether acute or convalescent, the COVID-19 samples came from the United States, Italy and Spain. T cells, B-cell-depleted T cells, or PBMCs provided the cDNA or gDNA that served as material.

As handled by the study authors: Estimation of nucleated cell counts relied on the amplification of reference gene primers. The assay was immunoSEQ multiplex PCR, and TCRdb's table has in-frame clones only and misses some. The DNA gave D and trimming, while V, J and clone size come from that table. The sample has about 23,000 clones; about 90% are singletons. V lost 6 bases to trimming and J lost 4 bases, with 18 bases between them. The CDR3 loop spans 15 amino acids. CDR1 is MDHEN, CDR2 SYDVKM, per germline. The sample comprised peripheral blood. The genes are TRBV28 and TRBJ1-2, with D maybe TRBD1 (6 bases). The sequence was collected from an older man in a cohort sampled during active COVID-19. CDR3 coding DNA: TGTGCCAGCAGACGCCTTACAGGGAACATCTATGGCTACACCTTC. It translates to CASRRLTGNIYGYTF.